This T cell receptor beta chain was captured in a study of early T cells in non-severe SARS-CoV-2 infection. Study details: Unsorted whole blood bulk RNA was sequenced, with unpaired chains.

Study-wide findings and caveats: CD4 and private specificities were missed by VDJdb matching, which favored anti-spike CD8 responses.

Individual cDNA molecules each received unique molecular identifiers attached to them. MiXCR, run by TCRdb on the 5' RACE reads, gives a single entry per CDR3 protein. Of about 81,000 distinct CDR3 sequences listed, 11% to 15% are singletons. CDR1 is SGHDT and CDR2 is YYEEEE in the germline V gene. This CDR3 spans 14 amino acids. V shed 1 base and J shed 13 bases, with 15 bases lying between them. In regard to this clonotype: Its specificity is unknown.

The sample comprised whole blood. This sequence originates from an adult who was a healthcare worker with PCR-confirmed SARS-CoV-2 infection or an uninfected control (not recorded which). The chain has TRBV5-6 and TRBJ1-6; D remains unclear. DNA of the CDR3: TGTGCCAGCAGCTTGTACGCCCGGGAGCGGCCCCTCCACTTT. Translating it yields CASSLYARERPLHF.